The clone carrying this TCR beta chain was detected a few times. The data stem from a study of blood T cell repertoires in COVID-19. V lost 5 bases, J lost 12 bases, and 14 bases lay in between. In germline, CDR1 is SNHLY, CDR2 FYNNEI. The CDR3 runs to 11 residues. The table came from immunoSEQ multiplex PCR; TCRdb's copy has only in-frame clones and leaves some out. The sample contains some 190,000 clones, roughly 86% of which appear only once. This sequence joins TRBV2 and TRBJ2-7; D not resolved. The source of this sequence is a woman in her 70s with active or convalescent COVID-19. Sequencing was performed on peripheral blood. The CDR3 DNA reads TGTGCCAGCAGTTTGGCGGCCAGATGGTACTTC. As protein: CASSLAARWYF.